This section outlines one TCR beta chain sequence together with its context. In the authors' methods: Amplifying reference gene primers gave estimates of nucleated cell counts. Profiled with immunoSEQ multiplex PCR; TCRdb holds only in-frame clones, not every one. That table supplies the V and J calls and clone size; D and trimming were determined from the DNA. The sample gives about 240,000 clones, around four fifths of which show up once; under 5% is in the top ten. This sample is drawn from a study of blood T cell repertoires in COVID-19. Study summary: COVID-19 samples from acute and convalescent phases originated in the United States, Italy and Spain. T cells, B-cell-depleted T cells, or PBMCs provided the cDNA or gDNA that served as material.

This clonotype originated in a man aged 45-65 years with acute or convalescent COVID-19. The sample taken for sequencing was peripheral blood.

The CDR3 DNA reads TGTGCCAGCTCACGCGGGCAGAACAATGAAAAACTGTTTTTT. Its translation is CASSRGQNNEKLFF. The chain recombines TRBV18 with TRBJ1-4, with D hard to call. Germline V lookup: CDR1 KGHSH, CDR2 LQKENI. The V gene lost 4 bases and the J gene lost 5 bases, with 11 bases spanning the gap. This CDR3 has 14 residues.